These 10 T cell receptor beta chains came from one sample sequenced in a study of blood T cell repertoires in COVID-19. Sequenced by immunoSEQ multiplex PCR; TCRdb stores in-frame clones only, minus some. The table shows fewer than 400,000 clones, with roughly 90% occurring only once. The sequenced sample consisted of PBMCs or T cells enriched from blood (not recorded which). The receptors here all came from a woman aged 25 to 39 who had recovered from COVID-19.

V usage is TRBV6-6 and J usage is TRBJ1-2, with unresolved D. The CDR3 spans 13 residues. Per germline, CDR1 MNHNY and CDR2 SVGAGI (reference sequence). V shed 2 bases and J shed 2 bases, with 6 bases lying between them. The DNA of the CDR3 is TGTGCCAGCAGTTACGGCCGCAACTATGGCTACACCTTC. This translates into CASSYGRNYGYTF.

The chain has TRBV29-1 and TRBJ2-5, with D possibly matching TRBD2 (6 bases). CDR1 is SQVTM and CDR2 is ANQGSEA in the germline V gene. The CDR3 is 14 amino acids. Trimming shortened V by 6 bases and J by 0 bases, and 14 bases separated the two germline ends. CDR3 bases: TGCAGCGTAGAACCGGGACTGAACCAAGAGACCCAGTACTTC. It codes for CSVEPGLNQETQYF.

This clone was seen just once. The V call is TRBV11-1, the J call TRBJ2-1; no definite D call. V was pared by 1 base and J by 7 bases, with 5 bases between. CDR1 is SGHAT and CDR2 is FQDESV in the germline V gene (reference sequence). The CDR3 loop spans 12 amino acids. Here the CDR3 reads CASSLEQNEQFF. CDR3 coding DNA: TGTGCCAGCAGCTTAGAACAGAATGAGCAGTTCTTC.

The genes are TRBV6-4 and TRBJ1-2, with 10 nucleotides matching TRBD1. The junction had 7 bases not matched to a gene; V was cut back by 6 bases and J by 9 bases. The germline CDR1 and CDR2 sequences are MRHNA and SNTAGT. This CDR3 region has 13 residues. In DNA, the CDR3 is TGTGCCAGCAGCGCGGGACAGGGGATGAGCTACACCTTC. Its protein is CASSAGQGMSYTF.

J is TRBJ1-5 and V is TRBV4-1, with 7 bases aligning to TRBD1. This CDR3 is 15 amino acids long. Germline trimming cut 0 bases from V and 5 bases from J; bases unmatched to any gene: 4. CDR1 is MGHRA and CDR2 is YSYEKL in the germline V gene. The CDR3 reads CASSQESGGDQPQHF. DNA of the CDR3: TGCGCCAGCAGCCAAGAGTCAGGGGGAGATCAGCCCCAGCATTTT.

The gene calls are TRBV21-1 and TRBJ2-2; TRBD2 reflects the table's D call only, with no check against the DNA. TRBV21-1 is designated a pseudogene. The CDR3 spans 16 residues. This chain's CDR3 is CASSQPAGENTGELFF. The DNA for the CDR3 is TGTGCCAGCAGCCAACCAGCCGGGGAGAACACCGGGGAGCTGTTTTTT.

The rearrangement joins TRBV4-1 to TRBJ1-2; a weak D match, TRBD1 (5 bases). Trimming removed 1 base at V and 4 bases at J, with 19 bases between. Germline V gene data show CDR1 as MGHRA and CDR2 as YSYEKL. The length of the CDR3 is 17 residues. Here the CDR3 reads CASSQAAGRTSGYGYTF. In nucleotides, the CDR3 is TGCGCCAGCAGCCAAGCCGCAGGGAGGACGTCGGGCTATGGCTACACCTTC.

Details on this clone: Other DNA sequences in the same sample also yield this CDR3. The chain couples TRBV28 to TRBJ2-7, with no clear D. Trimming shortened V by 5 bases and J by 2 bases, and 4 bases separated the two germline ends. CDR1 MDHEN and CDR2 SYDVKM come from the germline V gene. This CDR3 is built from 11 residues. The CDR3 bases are TGTGCCAGCAGTCCCGCCTACGAGCAGTACTTC. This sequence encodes CASSPAYEQYF.

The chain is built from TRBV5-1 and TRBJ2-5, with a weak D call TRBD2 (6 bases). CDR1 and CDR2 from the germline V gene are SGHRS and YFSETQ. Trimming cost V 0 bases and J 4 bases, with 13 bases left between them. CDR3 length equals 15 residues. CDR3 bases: TGCGCCAGCAGCTTGGCCGTCGGGAGAATAGAGACCCAGTACTTC. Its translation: CASSLAVGRIETQYF.

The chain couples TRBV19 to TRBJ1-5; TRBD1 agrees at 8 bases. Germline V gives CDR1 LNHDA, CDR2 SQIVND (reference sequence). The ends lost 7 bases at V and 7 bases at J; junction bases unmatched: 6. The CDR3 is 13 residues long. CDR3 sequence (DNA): TGTGCCAGTACACAACAGGGGGACCAGCCCCAGCATTTT. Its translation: CASTQQGDQPQHF.